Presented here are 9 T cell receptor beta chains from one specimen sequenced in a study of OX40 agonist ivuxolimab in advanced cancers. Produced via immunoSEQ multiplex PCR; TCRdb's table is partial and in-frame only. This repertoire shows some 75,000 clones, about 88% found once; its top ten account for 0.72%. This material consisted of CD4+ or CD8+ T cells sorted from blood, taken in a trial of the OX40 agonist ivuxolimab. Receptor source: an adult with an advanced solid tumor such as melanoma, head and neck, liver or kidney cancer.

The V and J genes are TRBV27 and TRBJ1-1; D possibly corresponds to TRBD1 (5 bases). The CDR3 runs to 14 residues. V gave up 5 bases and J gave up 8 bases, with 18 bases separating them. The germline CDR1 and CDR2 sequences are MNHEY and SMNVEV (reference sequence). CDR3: CASSPNGLGREAFF. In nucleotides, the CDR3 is TGTGCCAGCAGTCCCAACGGGCTGGGGCGCGAAGCTTTCTTT.

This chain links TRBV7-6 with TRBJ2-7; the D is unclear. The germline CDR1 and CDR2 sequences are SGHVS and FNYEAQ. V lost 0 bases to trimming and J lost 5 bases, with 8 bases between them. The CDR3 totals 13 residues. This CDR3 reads CASSLAQGNEQYF. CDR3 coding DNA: TGTGCCAGCAGCTTAGCTCAAGGCAACGAGCAGTACTTC.

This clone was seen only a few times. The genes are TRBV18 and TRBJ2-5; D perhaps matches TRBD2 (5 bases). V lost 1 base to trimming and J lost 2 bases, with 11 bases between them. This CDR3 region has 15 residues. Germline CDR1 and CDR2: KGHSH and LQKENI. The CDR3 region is CASSPRARAQETQYF. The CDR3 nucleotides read TGTGCCAGCTCACCACGGGCGAGGGCACAAGAGACCCAGTACTTC.

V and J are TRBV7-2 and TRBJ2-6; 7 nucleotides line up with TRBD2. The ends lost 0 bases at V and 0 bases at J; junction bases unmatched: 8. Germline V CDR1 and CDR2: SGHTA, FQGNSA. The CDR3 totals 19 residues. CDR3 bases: TGTGCCAGCAGCTTAGCGGGGGGGGACCCTAGCTCTGGGGCCAACGTCCTGACTTTC. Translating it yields CASSLAGGDPSSGANVLTF. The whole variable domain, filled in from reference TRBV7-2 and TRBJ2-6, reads GAGVSQSPSNKVTEKGKDVELRCDPISGHTALYWYRQSLGQGLEFLIYFQGNSAPDKSGLPSDRFSAERTGGSVSTLTIQRTQQEDSAVYLCASSLAGGDPSSGANVLTFGAGSRLTVL.

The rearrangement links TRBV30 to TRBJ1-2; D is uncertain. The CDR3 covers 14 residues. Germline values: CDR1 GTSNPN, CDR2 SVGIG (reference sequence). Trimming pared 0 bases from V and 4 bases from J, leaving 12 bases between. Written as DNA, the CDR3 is TGTGCCTGGAGTGTACATCACGGCCCCTATGGCTACACCTTC. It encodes CAWSVHHGPYGYTF.

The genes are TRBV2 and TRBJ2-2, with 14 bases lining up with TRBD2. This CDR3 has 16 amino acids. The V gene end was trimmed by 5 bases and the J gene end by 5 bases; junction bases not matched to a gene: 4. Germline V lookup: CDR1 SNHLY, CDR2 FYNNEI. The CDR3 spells CASSSRTSGRTGELFF. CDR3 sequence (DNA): TGTGCCAGCAGTTCCCGGACTAGCGGGAGGACCGGGGAGCTGTTTTTT.

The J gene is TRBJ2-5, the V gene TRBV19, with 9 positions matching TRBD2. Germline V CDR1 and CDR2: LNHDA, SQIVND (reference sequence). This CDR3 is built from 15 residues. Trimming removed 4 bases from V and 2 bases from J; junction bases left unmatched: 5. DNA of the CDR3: TGTGCCAGTAGTAGGCGCGGGGGGGTTCAAGAGACCCAGTACTTC. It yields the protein CASSRRGGVQETQYF.

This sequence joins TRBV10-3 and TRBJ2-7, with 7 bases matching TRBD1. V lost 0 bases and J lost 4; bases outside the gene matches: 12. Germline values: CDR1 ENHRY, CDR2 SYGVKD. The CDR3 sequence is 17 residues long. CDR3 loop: CAISESPGQIPKYEQYF. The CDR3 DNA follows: TGTGCCATCAGTGAGTCTCCGGGACAGATACCCAAGTACGAGCAGTACTTC.

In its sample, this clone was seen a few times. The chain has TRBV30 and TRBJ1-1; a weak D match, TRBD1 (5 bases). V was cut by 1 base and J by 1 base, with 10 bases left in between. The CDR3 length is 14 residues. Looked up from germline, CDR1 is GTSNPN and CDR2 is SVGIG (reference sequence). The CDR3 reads CAWSGGRENTEAFF. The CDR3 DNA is TGTGCCTGGAGTGGCGGCAGGGAGAACACTGAAGCTTTCTTT.